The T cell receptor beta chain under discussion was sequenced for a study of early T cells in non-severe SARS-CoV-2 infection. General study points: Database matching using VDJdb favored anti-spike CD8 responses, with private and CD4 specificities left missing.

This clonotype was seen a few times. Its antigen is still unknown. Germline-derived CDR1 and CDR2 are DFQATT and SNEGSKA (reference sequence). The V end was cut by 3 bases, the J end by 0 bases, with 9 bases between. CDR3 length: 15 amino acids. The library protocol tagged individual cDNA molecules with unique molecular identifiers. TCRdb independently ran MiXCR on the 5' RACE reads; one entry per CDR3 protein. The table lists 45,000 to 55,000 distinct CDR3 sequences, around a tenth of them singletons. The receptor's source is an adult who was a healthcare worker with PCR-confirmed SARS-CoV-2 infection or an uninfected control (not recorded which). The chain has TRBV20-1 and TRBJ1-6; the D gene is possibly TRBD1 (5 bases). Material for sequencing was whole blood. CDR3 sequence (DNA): TGCAGTGCTAGGACGGGGCTCTCCTATAATTCACCCCTCCACTTT. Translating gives CSARTGLSYNSPLHF.